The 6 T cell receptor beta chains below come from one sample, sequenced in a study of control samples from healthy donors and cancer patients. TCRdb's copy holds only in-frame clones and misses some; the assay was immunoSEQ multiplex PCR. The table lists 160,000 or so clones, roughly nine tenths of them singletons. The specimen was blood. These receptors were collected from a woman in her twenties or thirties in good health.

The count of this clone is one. The CDR3, as DNA: TGTGCCAGCAGCGAACCAGGGAGGGAGACCCAGTACTTC. Protein: CASSEPGRETQYF. V and J are TRBV2 and TRBJ2-5, with D tentatively TRBD2 (6 bases). V was pared by 6 bases and J by 5 bases, with 13 bases between. The CDR3 runs 13 residues. CDR1 SNHLY and CDR2 FYNNEI come from the germline V gene.

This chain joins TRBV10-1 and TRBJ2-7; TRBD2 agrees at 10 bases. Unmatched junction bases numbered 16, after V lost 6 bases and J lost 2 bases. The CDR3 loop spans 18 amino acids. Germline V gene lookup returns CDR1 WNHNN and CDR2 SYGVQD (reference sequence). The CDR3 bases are TGCGCCAGCAGCGAGACTCTAGCGGGAGATTATAGCACCTACGAGCAGTACTTC. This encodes CASSETLAGDYSTYEQYF.

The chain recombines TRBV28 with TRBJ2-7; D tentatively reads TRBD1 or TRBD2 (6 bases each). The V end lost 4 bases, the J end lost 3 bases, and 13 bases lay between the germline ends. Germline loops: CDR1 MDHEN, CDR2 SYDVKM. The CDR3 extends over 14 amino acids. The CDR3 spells CASSSGGGGYEQYF. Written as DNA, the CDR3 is TGTGCCAGCAGTTCGGGTGGAGGGGGCTACGAGCAGTACTTC.

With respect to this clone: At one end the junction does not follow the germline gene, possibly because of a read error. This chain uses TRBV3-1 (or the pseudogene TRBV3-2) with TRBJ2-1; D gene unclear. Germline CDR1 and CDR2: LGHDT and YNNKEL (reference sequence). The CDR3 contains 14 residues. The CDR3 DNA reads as TGTGTCAGCAGCCAAGAGAGAGGCTACAATGAGCAGTTCTTC. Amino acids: CVSSQERGYNEQFF.

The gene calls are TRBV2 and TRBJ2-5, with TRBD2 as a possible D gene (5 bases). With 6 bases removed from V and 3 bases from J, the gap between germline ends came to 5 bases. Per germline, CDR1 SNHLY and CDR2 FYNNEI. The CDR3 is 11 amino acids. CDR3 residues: CASREEETQYF. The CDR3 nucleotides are TGTGCCAGCAGGGAGGAAGAGACCCAGTACTTC.

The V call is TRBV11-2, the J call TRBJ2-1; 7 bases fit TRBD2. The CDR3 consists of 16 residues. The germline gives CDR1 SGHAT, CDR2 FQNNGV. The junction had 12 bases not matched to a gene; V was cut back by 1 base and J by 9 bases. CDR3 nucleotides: TGTGCCAGCAGCTTAGGTGCTAGCGGAGAAGAGGTTGAGCAGTTCTTC. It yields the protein CASSLGASGEEVEQFF.